Presented here are 16 T cell receptor beta chains from one specimen sequenced in a study of monozygotic twins with inflammatory bowel disease. Each CDR3 protein gets one entry in TCRdb, which reprocessed the 5' RACE reads and gives no DNA. This table lists 110,000 to 150,000 distinct CDR3 sequences. The specimen sequenced was blood. The receptors shown here come from a human donor with ulcerative colitis or Crohn's disease, or a healthy co-twin of an affected twin (not recorded which).

The chain is built from TRBV5-1 and TRBJ1-3. The germline V gene encodes CDR1 SGHRS and CDR2 YFSETQ. CDR3 length: 17 amino acids. CDR3 loop: CASSLEGGSSSGNTIYF.

This chain links TRBV28 with TRBJ1-5. CDR3 length equals 13 residues. The V gene's germline CDR1 is MDHEN and CDR2 SYDVKM. This CDR3 reads CASTRGVNQPQHF.

The J gene is TRBJ2-3, the V gene TRBV19; TCRdb gives TRBD2 as the D gene, but with no DNA this cannot be confirmed. This CDR3 spans 18 amino acids. CDR1 is LNHDA and CDR2 is SQIVND in the germline V gene (reference sequence). This CDR3 is CASSWRLAGGRITDTQYF.

The gene calls are TRBV10-3 and TRBJ1-1. The CDR3 extends over 13 amino acids. The V gene's germline CDR1 is ENHRY and CDR2 SYGVKD. This CDR3 reads CAISVGQVDEAFF.

The V and J genes are TRBV5-5 and TRBJ2-7; as DNA is missing, the TRBD1 call by TCRdb cannot be tested. CDR3 size: 18 residues. Germline CDR1 reads SGHKS; CDR2 reads YYEKEE (reference sequence). Here the CDR3 reads CASSLAGQGSFAAMGQYF. The variable domain in full, with the rest retrieved from reference TRBV5-5 and TRBJ2-7, is DAGVTQSPTHLIKTRGQQVTLRCSPISGHKSVSWYQQVLGQGPQFIFQYYEKEERGRGNFPDRFSARQFPNYSSELNVNALLLGDSALYLCASSLAGQGSFAAMGQYFGPGTRLTVT.

The rearrangement links TRBV28 to TRBJ1-2. Looked up from germline, CDR1 is MDHEN and CDR2 is SYDVKM. The CDR3 has 12 amino acids. The CDR3 loop reads CASITSNYGYTF.

This chain connects TRBV6-1 to TRBJ1-4; TCRdb calls TRBD1, which cannot be checked without DNA. Germline lookup yields CDR1 MNHNS and CDR2 SASEGT. The CDR3 sequence is 14 residues long. CDR3 sequence: CASRVGQTNEKLFF.

This chain connects TRBV7-9 to TRBJ2-7. Germline V CDR1 and CDR2: SEHNR, FQNEAQ (reference sequence). This CDR3 has 15 amino acids. The CDR3 spells CASSLSTGSSYEQYF.

The CDR3 spells CASSDDVGNTEAFF. The chain combines TRBV25-1 with TRBJ1-1. The CDR3 length is 14 residues. Germline V gene lookup returns CDR1 MGHDK and CDR2 SYGVNS.

V and J are TRBV6-5 and TRBJ2-2; the D call from TCRdb, TRBD1, cannot be confirmed without DNA. The CDR3 length is 15 residues. CDR1 and CDR2 from the germline V gene are MNHEY and SVGAGI. This CDR3 reads CASSYLQGGSGELFF.

V gene TRBV7-6 combines with J gene TRBJ1-1; TCRdb's D call, TRBD1, is unchecked because there is no DNA. The CDR3 runs to 15 residues. In germline, CDR1 is SGHVS, CDR2 FNYEAQ. The CDR3 protein is CASSQGGRPNTEAFF.

The gene calls are TRBV19 and TRBJ1-1; TCRdb gives TRBD1 as the D gene, but with no DNA this cannot be confirmed. Germline-derived CDR1 and CDR2 are LNHDA and SQIVND (reference sequence). There are 15 residues in the CDR3. CDR3 residues: CASTLQGGLNTEAFF.

This sequence joins TRBV5-1 and TRBJ1-1; the D call from TCRdb, TRBD1, cannot be confirmed without DNA. The CDR3 is made up of 14 amino acids. Germline CDR1 and CDR2: SGHRS and YFSETQ. This CDR3 reads CASSTGTGNTEAFF.

The J gene is TRBJ2-7, the V gene TRBV7-8. CDR1 SGHVS and CDR2 FQNEAQ come from the germline V gene. There are 12 residues in the CDR3. This CDR3 is CASSFGADEQYF. Drawing the rest from reference TRBV7-8 and TRBJ2-7, the complete variable domain is GAGVSQSPRYKVAKRGQDVALRCDPISGHVSLFWYQQALGQGPEFLTYFQNEAQLDKSGLPSDRFFAERPEGSVSTLKIQRTQQEDSAVYLCASSFGADEQYFGPGTRLTVT.

This chain joins TRBV12-3 or TRBV12-4 and TRBJ1-4; without DNA, the TCRdb call of TRBD1 cannot be checked. The CDR3 contains 15 residues. CDR3 loop: CASSMGSLPNEKLFF.

The chain employs TRBV29-1 and TRBJ2-1; lacking DNA, the TRBD1 call made by TCRdb goes unchecked. This CDR3 region has 11 residues. Per germline, CDR1 SQVTM and CDR2 ANQGSEA. The chain's CDR3 is CSVEWGPWQFF.